This TCR beta chain was identified in a study of T cell responses to AZD1222 COVID-19 vaccine. V was shortened by 1 base and J by 9 bases, with 10 bases between the two germline ends. CDR1 and CDR2 from the germline V gene are GTSNPN and SVGIG (reference sequence). The length of the CDR3 is 12 residues. Measured with immunoSEQ multiplex PCR; TCRdb has only the in-frame clones, and not every one. This table holds some 81,000 clones, roughly 84% found once. This rearrangement joins TRBV30 to TRBJ2-1; unclear D gene. The clonotype comes from an adult who received the AZD1222 COVID-19 vaccine. Sequences were derived from peripheral blood, sampled 28 days after the second AZD1222 dose. The CDR3 nucleotides are TGTGCCTGGAGTGGGACCGGCGGTGAGCAGTTCTTC. This sequence encodes CAWSGTGGEQFF.